The 7 T cell receptor beta chains listed next were all sequenced from one sample in a study of T cells in Graves' hyperthyroidism and ophthalmopathy. RNA transcripts served as the template for amplifying TCR beta CDR3 regions. HTBI primers were employed in a first-round RT-PCR of the TCR CDR3. Via MiXCR, TCRdb re-called the multiplex PCR reads, giving one row per CDR3 protein. The table records 610,000 or so distinct CDR3 sequences, around 46% of them present only once. The sample taken for sequencing was peripheral blood or thyroid tissue (not recorded which). The receptors originated from a woman in her late teens or twenties with Graves' hyperthyroidism.

The rearrangement uses TRBV2 and TRBJ1-2, with 7 bases lining up with TRBD1. Germline CDR1 SNHLY, CDR2 FYNNEI. V lost 7 bases, J lost 3 bases, and 11 bases stayed unmatched. The CDR3 is made up of 15 amino acids. As DNA, the CDR3 is TGTGCCAGCATCCTCACCCCCGGGACAGACTATGGCTACACCTTC. This codes for CASILTPGTDYGYTF.

This clonotype was detected ten times or more. The chain employs TRBV6-6 and TRBJ2-7; D not resolved. Germline V gene sequence: CDR1 MNHNY, CDR2 SVGAGI (reference sequence). This CDR3 has 12 amino acids. V was trimmed by 2 bases and J by 5 bases, leaving 7 bases between them. CDR3 in DNA: TGTGCCAGCAGTTACGTGGTAGACGAGCAGTACTTC. Its translation is CASSYVVDEQYF.

There are a few counts of this clonotype. This chain uses TRBV15 with TRBJ2-3; maybe TRBD2 (5 bases). V dropped 6 bases and J dropped 6 bases, with 13 bases sitting between them. Germline CDR1 is LNHNV and CDR2 is YYDKDF (reference sequence). The CDR3 runs 13 residues. CDR3 loop: CATRVVGEDTQYF. DNA of the CDR3: TGTGCCACCAGGGTGGTGGGAGAGGATACGCAGTATTTT. The variable domain in full, completed from reference TRBV15 and TRBJ2-3, reads DAMVIQNPRYQVTQFGKPVTLSCSQTLNHNVMYWYQQKSSQAPKLLFHYYDKDFNNEADTPDNFQSRRPNTSFCFLDIRSPGLGDTAMYLCATRVVGEDTQYFGPGTRLTVL.

The chain links TRBV7-2 to TRBJ1-3, with D hard to call. V was pared by 11 bases and J by 5 bases, with 4 bases between. The CDR3 is made up of 9 amino acids. Germline V gives CDR1 SGHTA, CDR2 FQGNSA. The CDR3 nucleotides read TGTGCCCTGAGAAACACCATATATTTT. It is translated as CALRNTIYF.

The rearrangement uses TRBV12-3 or TRBV12-4 and TRBJ2-1, with 8 bases fitting TRBD2. This CDR3 comprises 15 residues. The V and J ends lost 6 bases and 12 bases, in that order; junction bases with no gene match: 16. The CDR3 region has the DNA TGTGCCAGCAGCTCAACTAGCGGCAACGCTTTTAGGCAGTTCTTC. It is translated as CASSSTSGNAFRQFF.

This clonotype came up a few times. The chain employs TRBV29-1 and TRBJ2-4; no definite D call. CDR1 and CDR2 from the germline V gene are SQVTM and ANQGSEA. V shed 0 bases and J shed 0 bases, with 12 bases lying between them. The CDR3 is 16 amino acids. The CDR3 here is CSVEEVDLLAKNIQYF. CDR3 bases: TGCAGCGTTGAAGAGGTGGACCTCTTAGCCAAAAACATTCAGTACTTC.

This clonotype was recorded many times. The V gene is TRBV7-6, the J gene TRBJ2-7, with D maybe TRBD1 (5 bases). Trimming removed 5 bases at V and 1 base at J, with 12 bases between. Germline CDR1 SGHVS, CDR2 FNYEAQ. There are 14 residues in the CDR3. In DNA, the CDR3 is TGTGCCAGCAGCAAAGGGCAGGGTTCCTACGAGCAGTACTTC. It is translated as CASSKGQGSYEQYF.